A single sample gave rise to the 18 T cell receptor beta chains below, sequenced in a study of T cell responses to AZD1222 COVID-19 vaccine (dated by TCRdb to the early 2020s). The library was built by means of the immunoSEQ multiplex PCR assay. This immuneACCESS table, as held by TCRdb, lists in-frame sequences with V and J called but not all clones. Of the missing ones, under half trace to an unresolved V gene in checked studies; the others have no known cause. For this sample the table gives approximately 140,000 clones, of which about nine tenths were detected only once. Of the sample, 2.5% to 3% is held by the ten largest clones. What this sample's time point label stands for: baseline before first vaccination. The treatment or condition label of this sample denotes: meningococcal conjugate vaccine given as trial control. The specimen was peripheral blood, collected on day 0 of MenACWY control vaccination. The receptors originated from an adult in good health.

The chain employs TRBV7-9 and TRBJ2-7; D possibly corresponds to TRBD2 (7 bases). Germline V gene sequence: CDR1 SEHNR, CDR2 FQNEAQ (reference sequence). CDR3 size: 15 residues. Trimming took off 5 bases at V and 4 bases at J, with 18 bases between the two ends. CDR3 region: CASSPQGGGVYEQYF. DNA of the CDR3: TGTGCCAGCAGCCCCCAAGGGGGAGGGGTATACGAGCAGTACTTC.

This chain connects TRBV24-1 to TRBJ2-1; 9 bases are a match to TRBD1. V was pared by 4 bases and J by 8 bases, with 11 bases of the junction left unmatched. There are 16 residues in the CDR3. The germline gives CDR1 KGHDR, CDR2 SFDVKD. DNA of the CDR3: TGTGCCACCAGTGACCCAGGGACAGGGACTGTGGATGAGCAGTTCTTC. It translates to CATSDPGTGTVDEQFF.

This rearrangement joins TRBV12-3 or TRBV12-4 to TRBJ1-1; D not resolved. Trimming left V 5 bases short and J 7 bases short, with 8 bases between. The CDR3 contains 11 residues. This CDR3 is CASSTRFEAFF. The DNA for the CDR3 is TGTGCCAGCAGTACTCGTTTTGAAGCTTTCTTT.

The rearrangement uses TRBV10-1 and TRBJ2-2, with 8 bases identical to TRBD2. Trimming removed 5 bases from V and 6 bases from J; junction bases left unmatched: 17. The CDR3 runs to 18 residues. CDR1 WNHNN and CDR2 SYGVQD come from the germline V gene (reference sequence). The CDR3 DNA reads TGCGCCAGCAGTCGGGGACTAGAATTCGTCGGTGGGGCCGGGGAGCTGTTTTTT. This encodes CASSRGLEFVGGAGELFF.

The chain couples TRBV19 to TRBJ1-2; D unclear. V lost 5 bases and J 6 bases, leaving 7 bases between the germline ends. Germline V gene sequence: CDR1 LNHDA, CDR2 SQIVND (reference sequence). This CDR3 comprises 11 residues. CDR3 loop: CASSAKDGYTF. For the CDR3, the DNA is TGTGCCAGTAGTGCCAAAGATGGCTACACCTTC. Using reference TRBV19 and TRBJ1-2 for the parts outside the CDR3, the full variable domain is DGGITQSPKYLFRKEGQNVTLSCEQNLNHDAMYWYRQDPGQGLRLIYYSQIVNDFQKGDIAEGYSVSREKKESFPLTVTSAQKNPTAFYLCASSAKDGYTFGSGTRLTVV.

CDR3 region: CASSPTGGSYNEQFF. As DNA, the CDR3 is TGTGCCAGCAGCCCCACGGGGGGCTCCTACAATGAGCAGTTCTTC. V is TRBV11-3 and J is TRBJ2-1, with 7 bases that match TRBD2. V lost 5 bases to trimming and J lost 0 bases; unmatched junction nucleotides: 4. The germline V gene has CDR1 SGHNT and CDR2 YENEEA. CDR3 size: 15 residues.

J is TRBJ2-1 and V is TRBV27, with D tentatively TRBD2 (5 bases). V dropped 6 bases and J dropped 1 base, with 13 bases sitting between them. CDR1 is MNHEY and CDR2 is SMNVEV in the germline V gene (reference sequence). The CDR3 runs to 15 residues. CDR3 amino acids: CASRSGKWSYNEQFF. The DNA for the CDR3 is TGTGCCAGCAGGTCCGGGAAGTGGTCCTACAATGAGCAGTTCTTC.

V gene TRBV4-1 combines with J gene TRBJ1-2; D unresolved. This CDR3 is 15 amino acids long. Trimming cost V 0 bases and J 4 bases, with 12 bases left between them. CDR1 and CDR2 from the germline V gene are MGHRA and YSYEKL. The CDR3 loop is CASSQDPGGIYGYTF. In DNA form, the CDR3 reads TGCGCCAGCAGCCAAGATCCGGGCGGGATCTATGGCTACACCTTC.

This chain uses TRBV10-3 with TRBJ1-1; D is ambiguous. Germline V gene sequence: CDR1 ENHRY, CDR2 SYGVKD. This CDR3 has 13 residues. The V end was cut by 3 bases, the J end by 0 bases, with 5 bases between. The CDR3 loop reads CAISDSLNTEAFF. The DNA for the CDR3 is TGTGCCATCAGTGACAGCTTGAACACTGAAGCTTTCTTT.

This chain links TRBV3-1 (or the pseudogene TRBV3-2) with TRBJ2-3; 13 bases map to TRBD2. Germline assignment: CDR1 LGHDT and CDR2 YNNKEL (reference sequence). With V trimmed by 5 bases and J by 0 bases, 8 bases remained unmatched. The CDR3 extends over 18 amino acids. This chain's CDR3 is CASSGGLAGSSSTDTQYF. As DNA, the CDR3 is TGTGCCAGCAGCGGGGGACTAGCGGGAAGTTCTAGCACAGATACGCAGTATTTT.

The chain uses TRBV5-1 and TRBJ1-1; no reliable D call. V was cut by 0 bases and J by 0 bases, with 9 bases left in between. This CDR3 has 15 residues. Looked up from germline, CDR1 is SGHRS and CDR2 is YFSETQ. CDR3 in amino acids: CASSLEGLMNTEAFF. For the CDR3, the DNA is TGCGCCAGCAGCTTGGAAGGGTTGATGAACACTGAAGCTTTCTTT.

This clone has a single count. This chain connects TRBV5-1 to TRBJ2-1; D possibly corresponds to TRBD2 (6 bases). Between the trimmed V and J ends, which lost 1 base and 9 bases, there was a span of 14 bases. Germline V gene sequence: CDR1 SGHRS, CDR2 YFSETQ. This CDR3 region has 14 residues. CDR3 loop: CASSLMATSSEQFF. DNA for the CDR3: TGCGCCAGCAGCTTGATGGCTACTAGCAGTGAGCAGTTCTTC.

The rearrangement uses TRBV29-1 and TRBJ1-1; D is perhaps TRBD1 (5 bases). This CDR3 has 15 residues. V lost 6 bases to trimming and J lost 0 bases, with 17 bases between them. Germline CDR1 and CDR2: SQVTM and ANQGSEA. In nucleotides, the CDR3 is TGCAGCGTAACCGACAGCTACTTCATGAACACTGAAGCTTTCTTT. Amino acid sequence: CSVTDSYFMNTEAFF. The entire variable domain, with the rest obtained from reference TRBV29-1 and TRBJ1-1, is as follows: SAVISQKPSRDICQRGTSLTIQCQVDSQVTMMFWYRQQPGQSLTLIATANQGSEATYESGFVIDKFPISRPNLTFSTLTVSNMSPEDSSIYLCSVTDSYFMNTEAFFGQGTRLTVV.

V and J are TRBV19 and TRBJ2-2, with 9 positions matching TRBD1. V lost 5 bases to trimming and J lost 6 bases; unmatched junction nucleotides: 7. Germline V gene data show CDR1 as LNHDA and CDR2 as SQIVND (reference sequence). The CDR3 totals 15 residues. In DNA form, the CDR3 reads TGTGCCAGTAGTGCCCGGACAGGGGCGGCCGGGGAGCTGTTTTTT. As protein: CASSARTGAAGELFF.

V gene TRBV27 combines with J gene TRBJ1-5, with D perhaps TRBD1 (5 bases). V lost 3 bases to trimming and J lost 4 bases, with 31 bases between them. Germline V gives CDR1 MNHEY, CDR2 SMNVEV (reference sequence). The CDR3 loop spans 21 amino acids. The CDR3 here is CASSLPTGRETQLVWNQPQHF. CDR3 DNA: TGTGCCAGCAGTTTGCCGACGGGCAGGGAGACGCAGTTGGTATGGAATCAGCCCCAGCATTTT.

The chain is built from TRBV11-3 and TRBJ2-1, with 10 positions matching TRBD2. The V segment lost 3 bases and the J segment 8 bases; nucleotides outside the gene matches: 7. The CDR3 spans 15 residues. Germline CDR1 is SGHNT and CDR2 is YENEEA. CDR3 sequence reads: CASSLGSGGADEQFF. CDR3 bases: TGTGCCAGCAGCTTGGGAAGCGGGGGGGCAGATGAGCAGTTCTTC.

The CDR3 reads CSASMGIRNNSPLHF. CDR3 coding DNA: TGCAGTGCTAGTATGGGTATTCGAAATAATTCACCCCTCCACTTT. The chain employs TRBV20-1 and TRBJ1-6; D ambiguous. The germline V and J ends were trimmed by 3 bases and 5 bases, with 14 bases remaining between them. The CDR3 runs to 15 residues. Per the germline V gene, CDR1 is DFQATT and CDR2 is SNEGSKA (reference sequence).

This clone was detected only a few times. The V and J genes are TRBV29-1 and TRBJ2-7; 16 bases agree with TRBD2. J lost 2 bases, V lost 3 bases, and 1 base had no gene match. CDR1 is SQVTM, CDR2 ANQGSEA, per germline. This CDR3 has 15 residues. The chain's CDR3 is CSVEGTSGRAYEQYF. The CDR3 DNA follows: TGCAGCGTTGAGGGGACTAGCGGGAGGGCCTACGAGCAGTACTTC.